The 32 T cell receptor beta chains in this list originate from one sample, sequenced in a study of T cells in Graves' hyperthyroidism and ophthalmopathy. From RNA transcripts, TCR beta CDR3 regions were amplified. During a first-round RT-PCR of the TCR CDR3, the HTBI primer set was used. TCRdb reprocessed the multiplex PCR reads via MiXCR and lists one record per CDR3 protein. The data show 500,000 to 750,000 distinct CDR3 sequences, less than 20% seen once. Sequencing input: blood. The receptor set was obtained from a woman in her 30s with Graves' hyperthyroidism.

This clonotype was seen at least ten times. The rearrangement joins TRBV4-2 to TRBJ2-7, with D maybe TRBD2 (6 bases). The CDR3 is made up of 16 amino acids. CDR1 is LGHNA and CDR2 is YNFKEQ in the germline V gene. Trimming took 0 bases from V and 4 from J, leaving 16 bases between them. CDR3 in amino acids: CASSQDSGERVYEQYF. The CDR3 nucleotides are TGTGCCAGCAGCCAAGATTCCGGGGAGCGGGTTTACGAGCAGTACTTC.

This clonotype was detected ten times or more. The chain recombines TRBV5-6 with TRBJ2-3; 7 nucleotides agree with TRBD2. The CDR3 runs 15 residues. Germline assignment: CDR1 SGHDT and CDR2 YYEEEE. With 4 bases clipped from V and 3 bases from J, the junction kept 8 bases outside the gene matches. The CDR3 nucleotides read TGTGCCAGCAGCGGCTTAGCGGGCTCGACAGATACGCAGTATTTT. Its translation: CASSGLAGSTDTQYF. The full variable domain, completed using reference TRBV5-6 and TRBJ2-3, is DAGVTQSPTHLIKTRGQQVTLRCSPKSGHDTVSWYQQALGQGPQFIFQYYEEEERQRGNFPDRFSGHQFPNYSSELNVNALLLGDSALYLCASSGLAGSTDTQYFGPGTRLTVL.

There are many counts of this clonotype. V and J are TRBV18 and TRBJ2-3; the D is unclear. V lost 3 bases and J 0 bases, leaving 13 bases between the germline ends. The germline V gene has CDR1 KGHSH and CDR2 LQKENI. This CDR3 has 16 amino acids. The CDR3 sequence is CASSPRIQYSTDTQYF. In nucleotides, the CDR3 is TGTGCCAGCTCACCGCGGATCCAGTATAGCACAGATACGCAGTATTTT.

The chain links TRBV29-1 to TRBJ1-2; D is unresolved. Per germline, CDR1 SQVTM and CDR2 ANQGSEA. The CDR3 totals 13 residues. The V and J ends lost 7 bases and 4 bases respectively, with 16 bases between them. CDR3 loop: CSAGGAQSYGYTF. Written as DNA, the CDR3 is TGCAGCGCTGGAGGCGCACAGTCCTATGGCTACACCTTC.

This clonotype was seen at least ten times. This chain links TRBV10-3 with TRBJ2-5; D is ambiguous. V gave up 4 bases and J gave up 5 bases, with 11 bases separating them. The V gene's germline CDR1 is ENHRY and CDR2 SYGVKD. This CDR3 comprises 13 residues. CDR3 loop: CAISGLEWETQYF. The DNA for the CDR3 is TGTGCCATCAGTGGCCTTGAGTGGGAGACCCAGTACTTC.

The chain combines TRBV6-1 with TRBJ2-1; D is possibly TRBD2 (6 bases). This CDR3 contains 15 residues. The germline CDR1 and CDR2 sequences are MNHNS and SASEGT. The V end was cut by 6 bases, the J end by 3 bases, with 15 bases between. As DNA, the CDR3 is TGTGCCAGCAGCTCGACCCTAGCGTTCTACAATGAGCAGTTCTTC. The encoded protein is CASSSTLAFYNEQFF.

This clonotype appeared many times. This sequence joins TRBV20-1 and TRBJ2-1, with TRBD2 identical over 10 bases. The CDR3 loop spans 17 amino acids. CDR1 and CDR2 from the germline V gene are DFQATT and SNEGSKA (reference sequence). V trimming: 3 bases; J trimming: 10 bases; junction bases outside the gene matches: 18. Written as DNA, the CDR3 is TGCAGTGCTAGGGAGAGCTCAGAGCGGGAGGGCTGGGCGGAGCAGTTCTTC. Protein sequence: CSARESSEREGWAEQFF.

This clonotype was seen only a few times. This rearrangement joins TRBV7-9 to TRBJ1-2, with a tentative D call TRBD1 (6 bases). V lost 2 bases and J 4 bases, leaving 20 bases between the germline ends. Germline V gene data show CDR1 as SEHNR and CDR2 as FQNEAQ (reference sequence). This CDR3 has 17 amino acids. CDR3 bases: TGTGCCAGCAGCTTACGACCAAGGGGGGGGTCGCGCTATGGCTACACCTTC. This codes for CASSLRPRGGSRYGYTF.

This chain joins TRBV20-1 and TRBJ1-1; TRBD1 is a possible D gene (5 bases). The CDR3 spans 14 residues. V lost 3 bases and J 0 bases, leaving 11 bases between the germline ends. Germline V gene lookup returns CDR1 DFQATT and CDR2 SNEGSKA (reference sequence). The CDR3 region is CSARLGAVNTEAFF. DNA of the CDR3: TGCAGTGCTAGGCTCGGGGCAGTGAACACTGAAGCTTTCTTT.

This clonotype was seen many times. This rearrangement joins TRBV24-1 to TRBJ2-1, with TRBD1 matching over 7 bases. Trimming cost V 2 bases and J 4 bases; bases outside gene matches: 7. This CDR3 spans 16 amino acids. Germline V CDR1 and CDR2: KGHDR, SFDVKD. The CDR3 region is CATSDSTGTAYNEQFF. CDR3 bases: TGTGCCACCAGTGATTCTACCGGGACAGCATACAATGAGCAGTTCTTC.

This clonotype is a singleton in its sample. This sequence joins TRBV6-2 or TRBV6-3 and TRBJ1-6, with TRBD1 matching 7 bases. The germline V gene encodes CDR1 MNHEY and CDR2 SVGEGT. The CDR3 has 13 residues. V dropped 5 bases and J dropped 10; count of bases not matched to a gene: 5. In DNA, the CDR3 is TGTGCCAGCAGTGACGACAGGGCATCACCCCTCCACTTT. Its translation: CASSDDRASPLHF.

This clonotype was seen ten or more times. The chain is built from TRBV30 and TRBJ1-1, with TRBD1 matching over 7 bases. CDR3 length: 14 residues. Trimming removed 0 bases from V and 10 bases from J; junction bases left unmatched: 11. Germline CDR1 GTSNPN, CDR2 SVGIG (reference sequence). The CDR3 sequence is CAWSVQEGAGGAFF. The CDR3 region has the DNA TGTGCCTGGAGTGTACAGGAGGGGGCCGGAGGAGCTTTCTTT.

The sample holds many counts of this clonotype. CDR3 residues: CSAGEDGYTF. DNA for the CDR3: TGCAGTGCAGGGGAAGATGGCTACACCTTC. This chain uses TRBV20-1 with TRBJ1-2, with D possibly being TRBD1 (5 bases). Germline CDR1 reads DFQATT; CDR2 reads SNEGSKA (reference sequence). The CDR3 length is 10 residues. V was pared by 6 bases and J by 6 bases, with 8 bases between.

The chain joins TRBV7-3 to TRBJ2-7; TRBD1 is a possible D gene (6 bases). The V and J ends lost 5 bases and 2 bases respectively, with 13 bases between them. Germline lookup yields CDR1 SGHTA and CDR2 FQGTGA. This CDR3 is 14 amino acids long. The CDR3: CASSQRTATYEQYF. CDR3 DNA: TGTGCCAGCAGCCAACGGACAGCAACCTACGAGCAGTACTTC.

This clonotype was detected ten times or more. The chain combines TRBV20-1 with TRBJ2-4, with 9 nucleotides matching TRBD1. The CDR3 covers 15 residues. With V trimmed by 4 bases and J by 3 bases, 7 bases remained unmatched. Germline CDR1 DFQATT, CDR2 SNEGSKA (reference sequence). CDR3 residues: CSATLQGAVKNIQYF. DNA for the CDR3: TGCAGTGCTACGCTACAGGGGGCGGTCAAAAACATTCAGTACTTC.

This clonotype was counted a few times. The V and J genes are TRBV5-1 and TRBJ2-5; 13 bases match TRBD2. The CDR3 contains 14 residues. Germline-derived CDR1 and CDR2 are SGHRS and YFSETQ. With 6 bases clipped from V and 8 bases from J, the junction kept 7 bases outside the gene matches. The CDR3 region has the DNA TGCGCCAGCACCCGGACTAGCGGGAGAGATACCCAGTACTTC. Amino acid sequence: CASTRTSGRDTQYF.

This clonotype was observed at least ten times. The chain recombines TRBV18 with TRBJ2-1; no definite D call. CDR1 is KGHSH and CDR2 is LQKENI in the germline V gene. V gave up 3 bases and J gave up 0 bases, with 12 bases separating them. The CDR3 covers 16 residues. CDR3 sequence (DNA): TGTGCCAGCTCACCCGGCGACACCCTCTCCTACAATGAGCAGTTCTTC. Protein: CASSPGDTLSYNEQFF.

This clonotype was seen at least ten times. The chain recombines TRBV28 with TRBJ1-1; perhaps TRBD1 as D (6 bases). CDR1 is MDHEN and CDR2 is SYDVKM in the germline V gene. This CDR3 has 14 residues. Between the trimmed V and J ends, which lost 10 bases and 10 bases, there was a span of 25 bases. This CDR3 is CATLSLTGGDGAFF. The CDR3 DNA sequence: TGTGCCACCCTATCCCTGACAGGAGGTGACGGAGCTTTCTTT.

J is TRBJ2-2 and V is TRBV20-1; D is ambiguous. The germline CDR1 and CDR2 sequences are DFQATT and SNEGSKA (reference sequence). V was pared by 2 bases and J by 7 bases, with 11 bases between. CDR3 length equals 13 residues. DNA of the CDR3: TGCAGTGCTAGAACCTACGAACACGGGGAGCTGTTTTTT. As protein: CSARTYEHGELFF.

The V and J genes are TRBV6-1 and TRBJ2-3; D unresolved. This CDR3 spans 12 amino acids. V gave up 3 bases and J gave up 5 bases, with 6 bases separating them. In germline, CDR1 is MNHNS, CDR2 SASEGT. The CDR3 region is CASSDRLDTQYF. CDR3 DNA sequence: TGTGCCAGCAGTGACCGACTAGATACGCAGTATTTT.

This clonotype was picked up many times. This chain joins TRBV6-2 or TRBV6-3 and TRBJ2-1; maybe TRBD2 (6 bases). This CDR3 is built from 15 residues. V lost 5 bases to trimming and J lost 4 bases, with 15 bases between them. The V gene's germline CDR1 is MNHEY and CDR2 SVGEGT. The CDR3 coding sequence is TGTGCCAGCAGTCCTAGTGTGGGGACTTACAATGAGCAGTTCTTC. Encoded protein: CASSPSVGTYNEQFF.

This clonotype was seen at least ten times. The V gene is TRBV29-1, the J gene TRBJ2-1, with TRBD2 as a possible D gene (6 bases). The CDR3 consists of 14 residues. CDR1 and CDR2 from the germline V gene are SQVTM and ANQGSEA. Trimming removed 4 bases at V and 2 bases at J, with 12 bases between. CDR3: CSVGERATYNEQFF. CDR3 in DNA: TGCAGCGTTGGAGAGCGGGCCACCTACAATGAGCAGTTCTTC.

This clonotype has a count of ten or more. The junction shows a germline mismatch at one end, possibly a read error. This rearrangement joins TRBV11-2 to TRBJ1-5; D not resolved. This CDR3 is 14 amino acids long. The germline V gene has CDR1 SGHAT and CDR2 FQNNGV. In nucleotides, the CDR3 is TGTGCCAGCAGCGTAGACGGTAAAAATCAGCCCCAGCATTTT. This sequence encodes CASSVDGKNQPQHF.

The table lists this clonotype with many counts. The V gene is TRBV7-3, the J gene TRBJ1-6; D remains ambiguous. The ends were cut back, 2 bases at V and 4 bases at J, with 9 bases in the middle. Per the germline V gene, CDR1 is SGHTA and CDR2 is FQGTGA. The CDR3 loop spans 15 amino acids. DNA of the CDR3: TGTGCCAGCAGCTTATCGCCGGGGTATAATTCACCCCTCCACTTT. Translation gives CASSLSPGYNSPLHF.

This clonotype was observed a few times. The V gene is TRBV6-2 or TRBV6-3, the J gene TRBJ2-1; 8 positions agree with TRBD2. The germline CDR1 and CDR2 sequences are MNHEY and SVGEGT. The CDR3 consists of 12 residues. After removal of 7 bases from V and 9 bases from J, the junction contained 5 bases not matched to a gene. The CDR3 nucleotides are TGTGCCAGCAACGCGGGAGGAAGTGAGCAGTTCTTC. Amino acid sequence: CASNAGGSEQFF.

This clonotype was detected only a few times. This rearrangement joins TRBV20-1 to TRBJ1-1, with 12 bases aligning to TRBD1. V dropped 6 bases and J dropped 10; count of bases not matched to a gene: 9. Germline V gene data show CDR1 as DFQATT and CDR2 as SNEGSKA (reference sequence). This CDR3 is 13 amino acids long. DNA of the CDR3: TGCAGTGCCCCCGGGACAGGGGGCGGTGGAGCTTTCTTT. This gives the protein CSAPGTGGGGAFF.

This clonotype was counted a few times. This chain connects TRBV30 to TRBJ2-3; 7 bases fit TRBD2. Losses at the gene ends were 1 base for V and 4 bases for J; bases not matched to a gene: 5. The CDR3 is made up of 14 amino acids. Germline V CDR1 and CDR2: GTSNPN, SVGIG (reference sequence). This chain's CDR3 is CAWSAGGSPDTQYF. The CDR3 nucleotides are TGTGCCTGGAGTGCTGGCGGGAGCCCAGATACGCAGTATTTT.

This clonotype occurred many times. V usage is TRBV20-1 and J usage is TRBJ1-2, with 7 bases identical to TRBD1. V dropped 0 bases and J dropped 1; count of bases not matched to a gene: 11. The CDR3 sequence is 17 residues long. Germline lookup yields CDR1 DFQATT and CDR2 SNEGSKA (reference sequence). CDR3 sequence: CSARENTGDRLNYGYTF. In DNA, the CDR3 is TGCAGTGCTAGAGAAAATACGGGGGACAGACTTAACTATGGCTACACCTTC.

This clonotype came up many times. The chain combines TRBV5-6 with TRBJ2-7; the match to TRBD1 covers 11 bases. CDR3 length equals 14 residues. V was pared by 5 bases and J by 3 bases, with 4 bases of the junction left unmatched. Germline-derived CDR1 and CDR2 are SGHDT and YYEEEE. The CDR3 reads CASRRTGGLYEQYF. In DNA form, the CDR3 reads TGTGCCAGCAGACGGACAGGGGGCCTCTACGAGCAGTACTTC.

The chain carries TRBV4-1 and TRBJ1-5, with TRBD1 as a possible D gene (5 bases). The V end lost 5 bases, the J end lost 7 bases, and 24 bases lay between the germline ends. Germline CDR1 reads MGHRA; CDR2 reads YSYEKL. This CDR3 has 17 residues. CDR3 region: CASSTSPGRGAIQPQHF. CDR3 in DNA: TGCGCCAGCAGCACCTCCCCAGGGAGAGGGGCAATCCAGCCCCAGCATTTT.

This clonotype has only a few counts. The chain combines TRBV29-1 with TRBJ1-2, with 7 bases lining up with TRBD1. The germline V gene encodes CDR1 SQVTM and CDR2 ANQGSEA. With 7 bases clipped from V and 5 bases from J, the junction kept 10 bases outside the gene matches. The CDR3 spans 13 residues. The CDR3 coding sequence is TGCAGCGCGGACGACAGGGTTAGTTATGGCTACACCTTC. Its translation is CSADDRVSYGYTF.

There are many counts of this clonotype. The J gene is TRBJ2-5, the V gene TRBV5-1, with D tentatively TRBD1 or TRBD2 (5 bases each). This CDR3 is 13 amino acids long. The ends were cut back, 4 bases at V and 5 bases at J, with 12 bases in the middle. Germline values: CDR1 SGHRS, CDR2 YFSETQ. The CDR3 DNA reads TGCGCCAGCAGCCCGGGACCTGGGGAGACCCAGTACTTC. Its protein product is CASSPGPGETQYF.